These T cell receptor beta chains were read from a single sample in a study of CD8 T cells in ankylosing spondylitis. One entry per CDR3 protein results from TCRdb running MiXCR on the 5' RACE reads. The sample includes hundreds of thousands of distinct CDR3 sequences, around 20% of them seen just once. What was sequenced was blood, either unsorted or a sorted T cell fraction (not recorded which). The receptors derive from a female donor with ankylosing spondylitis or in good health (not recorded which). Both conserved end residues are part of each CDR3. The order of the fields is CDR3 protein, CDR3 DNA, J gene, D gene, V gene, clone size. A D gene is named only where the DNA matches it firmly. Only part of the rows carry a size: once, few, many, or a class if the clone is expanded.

CDR3aa: CASRLGGRYTEAFF
CDR3nt: TGTGCCAGCAGGTTAGGCGGGCGGTACACTGAAGCTTTCTTT
j_gene: TRBJ1-1
d_gene: NA
v_gene: TRBV6-5
abundance: NA

CDR3aa: CASSLGLGVETQYF
CDR3nt: TGCGCCAGCAGTCTCGGCCTTGGGGTAGAGACCCAGTACTTC
j_gene: TRBJ2-5
d_gene: NA
v_gene: TRBV5-1
abundance: NA

CDR3aa: CASSFGPLPDRAAEAFF
CDR3nt: TGTGCCAGCAGCTTTGGGCCCCTTCCCGACAGGGCGGCTGAAGCTTTCTTT
j_gene: TRBJ1-1
d_gene: TRBD1
v_gene: TRBV7-2
abundance: few

CDR3aa: CATSASGSIPEQFF
CDR3nt: TGTGCCACCAGTGCCAGCGGGAGTATACCTGAGCAGTTCTTC
j_gene: TRBJ2-1
d_gene: TRBD2
v_gene: TRBV24-1
abundance: few

CDR3aa: CASSLALGFTDTQYF
CDR3nt: TGTGCCAGCAGTTTAGCCCTGGGATTCACAGATACGCAGTATTTT
j_gene: TRBJ2-3
d_gene: NA
v_gene: TRBV12-3/TRBV12-4
abundance: many

CDR3aa: CSAKGWGPPEQYF
CDR3nt: TGCAGTGCTAAGGGGTGGGGACCCCCCGAGCAGTACTTC
j_gene: TRBJ2-7
d_gene: NA
v_gene: TRBV20-1
abundance: NA

CDR3aa: CASRSLYYEQYF
CDR3nt: TGTGCCAGCAGGTCCCTCTACTACGAGCAGTACTTC
j_gene: TRBJ2-7
d_gene: NA
v_gene: TRBV6-5
abundance: few

CDR3aa: CASSRGEGPYEQYF
CDR3nt: TGTGCCAGCAGCAGAGGCGAGGGACCCTACGAGCAGTACTTC
j_gene: TRBJ2-7
d_gene: NA
v_gene: TRBV9
abundance: NA

CDR3aa: CASSDGRTNTGELFF
CDR3nt: TGTGCCAGCAGTGACGGCAGGACGAACACCGGGGAGCTGTTTTTT
j_gene: TRBJ2-2
d_gene: NA
v_gene: TRBV2
abundance: few

CDR3aa: CATSVTTSGRTDTQYF
CDR3nt: TGTGCCACCAGTGTTACGACTAGCGGGCGAACAGATACGCAGTATTTT
j_gene: TRBJ2-3
d_gene: TRBD2
v_gene: TRBV24-1
abundance: many

CDR3aa: CASSVALPDTQYF
CDR3nt: TGTGCCAGCAGCGTAGCTCTCCCAGATACGCAGTATTTT
j_gene: TRBJ2-3
d_gene: NA
v_gene: TRBV9
abundance: few

CDR3aa: CASSFQTPTTTQYF
CDR3nt: TGTGCCAGCAGCTTTCAAACGCCGACTACTACCCAGTACTTC
j_gene: TRBJ2-5
d_gene: NA
v_gene: TRBV5-6
abundance: NA

CDR3aa: CASRPEQGYNEQFF
CDR3nt: TGTGCCAGCAGGCCGGAACAGGGTTACAATGAGCAGTTCTTC
j_gene: TRBJ2-1
d_gene: NA
v_gene: TRBV11-2
abundance: NA

CDR3aa: CASSRQGETQYF
CDR3nt: TGTGCCAGCAGCCGACAGGGAGAGACCCAGTACTTC
j_gene: TRBJ2-5
d_gene: TRBD1
v_gene: TRBV12-3/TRBV12-4
abundance: many

CDR3aa: CASSLETGSRGEQYF
CDR3nt: TGCGCCAGCAGCTTGGAAACGGGGTCGCGGGGGGAGCAGTACTTC
j_gene: TRBJ2-7
d_gene: TRBD2
v_gene: TRBV5-1
abundance: few